This TCR beta chain was documented in a study of blood T cell repertoires in COVID-19. This CDR3 has 14 amino acids. In germline, CDR1 is MNHEY, CDR2 SMNVEV (reference sequence). Trimming took 6 bases from V and 4 from J, leaving 13 bases between them. The cohort comprised adults aged 18 to 89 years residing in under 30 US areas. Using immunoSEQ multiplex PCR, the repertoire was profiled, and TCRdb retains in-frame clones only, with some absent. The table lists just under 250,000 clones, around 89% of them singletons, with 4.1% in the top ten. The specimen sequenced was PBMCs or T cells enriched from blood (not recorded which). This TCR was sampled from a woman aged 30 to 39 who had recovered from COVID-19. The chain carries TRBV27 and TRBJ1-5; possible D gene TRBD1, 6 bases. The CDR3 here is CASSQGQTNQPQHF. The CDR3 nucleotides are TGTGCCAGCAGCCAGGGGCAGACGAATCAGCCCCAGCATTTT.